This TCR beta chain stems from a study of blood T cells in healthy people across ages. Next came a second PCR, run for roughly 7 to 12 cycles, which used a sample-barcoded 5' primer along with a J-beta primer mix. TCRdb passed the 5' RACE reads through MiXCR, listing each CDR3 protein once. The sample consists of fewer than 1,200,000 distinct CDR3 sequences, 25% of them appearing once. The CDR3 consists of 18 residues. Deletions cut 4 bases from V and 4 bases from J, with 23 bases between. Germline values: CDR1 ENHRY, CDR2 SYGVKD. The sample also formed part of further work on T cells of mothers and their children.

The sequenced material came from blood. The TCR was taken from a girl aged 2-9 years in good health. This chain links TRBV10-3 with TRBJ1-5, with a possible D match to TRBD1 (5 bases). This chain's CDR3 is CAISAQKSGTSGNQPQHF. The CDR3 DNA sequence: TGTGCCATCAGTGCCCAGAAATCCGGGACGTCGGGAAATCAGCCCCAGCATTTT.